This passage covers 21 T cell receptor beta chains from one sample sequenced in a study of human T cells and chemical hapten exposure. TCRdb independently ran MiXCR on the RACE reads; one entry per CDR3 protein. The sample has about 82,000 distinct CDR3 sequences; around 6.7% are singletons. Time point indicated: patch test 2, 6 weeks after DPC sensitization. Treatment indicated: therapeutic diphenylcyclopropenone sensitization with weekly scalp DPC. The specimen comprised whole blood, sampled in connection with sensitization to the hapten diphenylcyclopropenone (DPC). These receptors all stem from a woman in her 30s with alopecia areata. Some clones in this sample may be carry-over from other donors' samples.

CDR3 DNA sequence: TGCAGTGCTAGAGGCAGCGACACCGCCGTCAACTATGGCTACACCTTC. It yields the protein CSARGSDTAVNYGYTF. The V gene is TRBV20-1, the J gene TRBJ1-2; D ambiguous. The CDR3 extends over 16 amino acids. With 1 base removed from V and 2 bases from J, the gap between germline ends came to 17 bases. Germline assignment: CDR1 DFQATT and CDR2 SNEGSKA (reference sequence).

J is TRBJ1-1 and V is TRBV20-1, with D uncertain. Trimming took off 1 base at V and 0 bases at J, with 0 bases between the two ends. Per the germline V gene, CDR1 is DFQATT and CDR2 is SNEGSKA (reference sequence). The CDR3 sequence is 11 residues long. The CDR3 loop is CSARVNTEAFF. The CDR3, as DNA: TGCAGTGCTAGAGTGAACACTGAAGCTTTCTTT.

A remark on this clonotype: A much bigger clone sits one base away, suggesting this may be a read error. The chain has TRBV12-3 or TRBV12-4 and TRBJ2-6, with D tentatively TRBD2 (7 bases). This CDR3 region has 16 residues. CDR3 sequence (DNA): TGTGCCAGCAGTTTATGGGGGGGCTCTGGGACCAACGTCCTGAATTTC. Amino acids: CASSLWGGSGTNVLNF.

This clonotype was observed many times. The rearrangement joins TRBV20-1 to TRBJ2-3; TRBD2 matches at 8 bases. V lost 7 bases and J lost 1; bases outside the gene matches: 10. CDR1 and CDR2 (germline): DFQATT, SNEGSKA (reference sequence). This CDR3 is built from 15 residues. CDR3 nucleotide sequence: TGCAGTGTCCTACCTCAGACTAGCGGCACAGATACGCAGTATTTT. It is translated as CSVLPQTSGTDTQYF.

This clonotype has a handful of counts. This sequence joins TRBV3-1 and TRBJ1-1, with no clear D. Germline V lookup: CDR1 LGHDT, CDR2 YNNKEL (reference sequence). Trimming took off 0 bases at V and 0 bases at J, with 5 bases between the two ends. CDR3 length equals 14 residues. The CDR3, as DNA: TGTGCCAGCAGCCAAGACTTTTTGAACACTGAAGCTTTCTTT. Protein product: CASSQDFLNTEAFF.

The rearrangement joins TRBV5-4 to TRBJ1-1, with 10 positions matching TRBD1. The germline V gene encodes CDR1 SGHNT and CDR2 YYREEE (reference sequence). The V segment lost 1 base and the J segment 11 bases; nucleotides outside the gene matches: 5. The CDR3 is 13 residues long. The CDR3 bases are TGTGCCAGCAGCTTGCGGGACAGGGGTTCGGCTTTCTTT. Protein product: CASSLRDRGSAFF.

This clonotype was detected ten times or more. The gene calls are TRBV29-1 and TRBJ1-1, with TRBD1 matching 8 bases. CDR3 length: 13 residues. J lost 5 bases, V lost 4 bases, and 6 bases had no gene match. Germline CDR1 reads SQVTM; CDR2 reads ANQGSEA. CDR3 residues: CSVVSQGATEAFF. CDR3 coding DNA: TGCAGCGTTGTCAGTCAGGGGGCAACTGAAGCTTTCTTT.

The chain couples TRBV20-1 to TRBJ1-2; D unclear. V was clipped by 1 base and J by 8 bases, with 20 bases between them. The CDR3 is 15 residues long. Germline V gene sequence: CDR1 DFQATT, CDR2 SNEGSKA (reference sequence). The CDR3 region is CSARGLGLNRIGYTF. The DNA of the CDR3 is TGCAGTGCTAGAGGCCTGGGTCTAAACCGGATCGGCTACACCTTC.

This clonotype turned up a few times. V gene TRBV7-6 combines with J gene TRBJ1-5; D unclear. Deletions cut 5 bases from V and 1 base from J, with 9 bases between. Germline values: CDR1 SGHVS, CDR2 FNYEAQ. The CDR3 loop spans 14 amino acids. DNA for the CDR3: TGTGCCAGCAGCGAGAGATCCAGCAATCAGCCCCAGCATTTT. It yields the protein CASSERSSNQPQHF.

This clonotype was observed a handful of times. The CDR3 nucleotides read TGCGCCAGCAGCCCCTTAGCGGGGGGTCGCACAGATACGCAGTATTTT. Its protein is CASSPLAGGRTDTQYF. The rearrangement joins TRBV5-1 to TRBJ2-3; 10 bases align to TRBD2. Germline trimming cut 4 bases from V and 1 base from J; bases unmatched to any gene: 6. The CDR3 runs to 16 residues. Looked up from germline, CDR1 is SGHRS and CDR2 is YFSETQ. Based on the CDR3 plus reference TRBV5-1 and TRBJ2-3, the full variable domain is KAGVTQTPRYLIKTRGQQVTLSCSPISGHRSVSWYQQTPGQGLQFLFEYFSETQRNKGNFPGRFSGRQFSNSRSEMNVSTLELGDSALYLCASSPLAGGRTDTQYFGPGTRLTVL.

On this clonotype itself: Being one base from a much bigger clone, this may be a read error. The rearrangement joins TRBV9 to TRBJ2-3; 7 bases agree with TRBD1. Germline-derived CDR1 and CDR2 are SGDLS and YYNGEE. This CDR3 is 14 amino acids long. Written as DNA, the CDR3 is TGTGTCAGCAGCGAGGGGGCAAGGGCAGATACGCAGTATTTT. Translation: CVSSEGARADTQYF.

This clonotype was picked up many times. The DNA of the CDR3 is TGCGCCAGCAGCCAACAAGGGACCGCGCCATCAGAGACCCAGTACTTC. It translates to CASSQQGTAPSETQYF. The genes are TRBV5-1 and TRBJ2-5, with D perhaps matching TRBD1 or TRBD2 (5 bases each). The CDR3 extends over 16 amino acids. Germline lookup yields CDR1 SGHRS and CDR2 YFSETQ. The V and J ends lost 4 bases and 4 bases respectively, with 20 bases between them.

The chain recombines TRBV6-5 with TRBJ1-1, with D perhaps TRBD1 (6 bases). V gave up 5 bases and J gave up 2 bases, with 12 bases separating them. In germline, CDR1 is MNHEY, CDR2 SVGAGI. The CDR3 consists of 14 residues. The CDR3 here is CASSPRTANTEAFF. CDR3 DNA sequence: TGTGCCAGCAGTCCGCGGACAGCAAACACTGAAGCTTTCTTT.

This clonotype occurred many times. This chain uses TRBV2 with TRBJ2-2; 7 bases line up with TRBD1. The CDR3 consists of 14 residues. The J segment lost 2 bases and the V segment lost 11 bases, leaving 8 bases of the junction unmatched. CDR1 SNHLY and CDR2 FYNNEI come from the germline V gene. The CDR3 spells CAGRGLSNTGELFF. In nucleotides, the CDR3 is TGTGCCGGTAGGGGGCTTAGCAACACCGGGGAGCTGTTTTTT.

This clonotype was seen repeatedly, ten times or more. The rearrangement links TRBV7-8 to TRBJ1-2, with D possibly matching TRBD1 (5 bases). The V and J ends lost 5 bases and 4 bases respectively, with 14 bases between them. The CDR3 runs to 14 residues. Germline assignment: CDR1 SGHVS and CDR2 FQNEAQ. For the CDR3, the DNA is TGTGCCAGCAGCCTACAGGAGTTTGGCTATGGCTACACCTTC. Amino acids: CASSLQEFGYGYTF.

In nucleotides, the CDR3 is TGCGCCAGCAGCAGGACTAGCGGGGGGGCTGAGACCCAGTACTTC. Its translation: CASSRTSGGAETQYF. The chain joins TRBV5-1 to TRBJ2-5, with 15 bases that match TRBD2. Germline loops: CDR1 SGHRS, CDR2 YFSETQ. The CDR3 covers 15 residues. V was pared by 4 bases and J by 5 bases, with 3 bases of the junction left unmatched. Full variable domain (outside the CDR3, taken from reference TRBV5-1 and TRBJ2-5): KAGVTQTPRYLIKTRGQQVTLSCSPISGHRSVSWYQQTPGQGLQFLFEYFSETQRNKGNFPGRFSGRQFSNSRSEMNVSTLELGDSALYLCASSRTSGGAETQYFGPGTRLLVL.

This clonotype was observed a handful of times. The chain is built from TRBV2 and TRBJ2-3; D is ambiguous. Germline values: CDR1 SNHLY, CDR2 FYNNEI. Trimming removed 3 bases at V and 4 bases at J, with 5 bases between. The CDR3 has 12 amino acids. CDR3 sequence: CASSEEPDTQYF. CDR3 nucleotide sequence: TGTGCCAGCAGTGAGGAACCAGATACGCAGTATTTT.

In this sample, this clonotype turned up many times. The V and J genes are TRBV20-1 and TRBJ1-2; TRBD1 agrees at 7 bases. Germline CDR1 reads DFQATT; CDR2 reads SNEGSKA (reference sequence). This CDR3 spans 13 amino acids. Germline trimming cut 3 bases from V and 4 bases from J; bases unmatched to any gene: 5. CDR3 region: CSASHRGSYGYTF. The CDR3 DNA reads as TGCAGTGCTAGCCACAGGGGTTCCTATGGCTACACCTTC.

This clonotype was detected a few times. The rearrangement joins TRBV7-2 to TRBJ1-3; D not certain. Germline V gene data show CDR1 as SGHTA and CDR2 as FQGNSA. The V gene lost 5 bases and the J gene lost 0 bases, with 14 bases spanning the gap. The CDR3 covers 16 residues. CDR3 bases: TGTGCCAGCAGCCCCGGACCGGCGAGCTCTGGAAACACCATATATTTT. This gives the protein CASSPGPASSGNTIYF.

The table lists this clonotype with many counts. The chain links TRBV18 to TRBJ1-5; D gene unclear. The CDR3 contains 19 residues. The V and J ends lost 2 bases and 4 bases respectively, with 24 bases between them. The germline gives CDR1 KGHSH, CDR2 LQKENI. This CDR3 reads CASSPAWQSATVMNQPQHF. The DNA for the CDR3 is TGTGCCAGCTCACCAGCATGGCAGTCAGCTACTGTTATGAATCAGCCCCAGCATTTT.

As DNA, the CDR3 is TGTGCCAGCAGCCTATACAGGAGGATGGAGACCCAGTACTTC. Residues: CASSLYRRMETQYF. The chain has TRBV11-2 and TRBJ2-5; D is perhaps TRBD1 or TRBD2 (5 bases each). CDR1 is SGHAT, CDR2 FQNNGV, per germline. The CDR3 totals 14 residues. V lost 5 bases and J lost 5, with 15 bases in between. The entire variable domain, with the rest obtained from reference TRBV11-2 and TRBJ2-5, is as follows: EAGVAQSPRYKIIEKRQSVAFWCNPISGHATLYWYQQILGQGPKLLIQFQNNGVVDDSQLPKDRFSAERLKGVDSTLKIQPAKLEDSAVYLCASSLYRRMETQYFGPGTRLLVL.